This T cell receptor beta chain was sequenced during a study of regulatory T cells in long-lasting Graves disease. Trimming removed 5 bases at V and 10 bases at J, with 21 bases between. Germline assignment: CDR1 SGHAT and CDR2 FQNNGV. This CDR3 comprises 15 residues. This sample's time point: newly diagnosed GD, antithyroid drugs for less than 3 months. TCR sequences were obtained from RNA taken from PBMCs. Per American Thyroid Association guidelines, Graves' disease was diagnosed. Recruitment took place at an endocrinology department in Xi'an, China. CDR3 regions were amplified by Arm-PCR using iRepertoire HTBI primers to build TCR beta libraries. TCRdb re-derived calls from the multiplex PCR reads in MiXCR, one entry per CDR3 protein. The sample lists 400,000 to 450,000 distinct CDR3 sequences; 16% were seen once. These data also featured in a second study, about T cells in Graves' hyperthyroidism and ophthalmopathy. From that study: Blood samples included most of the expanded thyroid clonotypes exceeding 0.001.

The rearrangement joins TRBV11-2 to TRBJ2-1; perhaps TRBD2 as D (6 bases). Sequencing used peripheral blood mononuclear cells (PBMCs), obtained at new diagnosis, from a patient treated with antithyroid drugs. The receptor was isolated from a woman aged 30 to 39 with Graves disease. The CDR3 DNA sequence: TGTGCCAGCAGCCCGTCTAGCGTCCGACTTGGGGAGCAGTTCTTC. Translating it yields CASSPSSVRLGEQFF.